A single sample gave rise to the 7 T cell receptor beta chains below, sequenced in a study of preoperative IRX-2 immunotherapy in early breast cancer. The repertoire was sequenced with immunoSEQ multiplex PCR; TCRdb's copy has only in-frame clones and lacks some. The table has about 62,000 clones, approximately 94% seen once. Treatment described: preoperative locoregional IRX-2 cytokine immunotherapy. The biological material was taken from a patient treated with IRX-2 immunotherapy. These receptors were obtained from a human donor with breast cancer.

This clone was seen a single time. The chain carries TRBV2 and TRBJ2-1; D not certain. The CDR3 contains 13 residues. Trimming took 3 bases from V and 4 from J, leaving 7 bases between them. Germline CDR1 and CDR2: SNHLY and FYNNEI. The CDR3 reads CASSDPDYNEQFF. The CDR3 coding sequence is TGTGCCAGCAGTGACCCCGATTACAATGAGCAGTTCTTC.

The chain has TRBV7-9 and TRBJ1-2; 7 nucleotides align to TRBD1. The CDR3 length is 16 residues. V dropped 1 base and J dropped 8; count of bases not matched to a gene: 13. From germline, CDR1 is SEHNR and CDR2 FQNEAQ (reference sequence). As DNA, the CDR3 is TGTGCCAGCAGCTTAGTAGTTGCAGGGGGTGGCGGAGGCTACACCTTC. It encodes CASSLVVAGGGGGYTF.

This clone has a single count. V is TRBV10-3 and J is TRBJ1-2; D is unresolved. The V gene lost 0 bases and the J gene lost 6 bases, with 5 bases spanning the gap. This CDR3 region has 12 residues. The V gene's germline CDR1 is ENHRY and CDR2 SYGVKD. The CDR3, as DNA: TGTGCCATCAGTGAGTCGCCGGATGGCTACACCTTC. Its translation: CAISESPDGYTF.

The rearrangement joins TRBV10-3 to TRBJ1-1; no clear D. The CDR3 sequence is 13 residues long. Deletions cut 2 bases from V and 7 bases from J, with 11 bases between. Germline assignment: CDR1 ENHRY and CDR2 SYGVKD. As DNA, the CDR3 is TGTGCCATCAGTGAGGAAAAGCGTGTTGAAGCTTTCTTT. It encodes CAISEEKRVEAFF.

V and J are TRBV27 and TRBJ2-5, with 12 bases fitting TRBD2. Trimming took 6 bases from V and 4 from J; bases not matched to a gene: 6. The CDR3 spans 15 residues. CDR1 MNHEY and CDR2 SMNVEV come from the germline V gene (reference sequence). The CDR3 protein is CASRLLAGGLETQYF. The CDR3 DNA is TGTGCCAGCAGGCTACTAGCGGGGGGTTTAGAGACCCAGTACTTC.

Only a few counts were recorded for this clone. The chain joins TRBV28 to TRBJ2-7; TRBD1 might be the D (6 bases). Trimming shortened V by 6 bases and J by 9 bases, and 18 bases separated the two germline ends. CDR1 and CDR2 (germline): MDHEN, SYDVKM. This CDR3 has 13 amino acids. The CDR3 bases are TGTGCCAGCAGCCGGGACAACGAAGGCGGGCAGTACTTC. Protein product: CASSRDNEGGQYF.

The J gene is TRBJ2-5, the V gene TRBV5-4; 9 bases are shared with TRBD2. Germline assignment: CDR1 SGHNT and CDR2 YYREEE (reference sequence). V lost 4 bases and J lost 3; bases outside the gene matches: 4. The CDR3 sequence is 14 residues long. CDR3 sequence (DNA): TGTGCCAGCAGCCCACGCGGGGGGGAAGAGACCCAGTACTTC. This encodes CASSPRGGEETQYF.